This is a list of T cell receptor beta chains from one sample in a study of cytotoxic CD8 clonotypes in ibrutinib-treated CLL. Clones were read by immunoSEQ multiplex PCR, and TCRdb kept only the in-frame ones, dropping some. The sample lists some 130,000 clones; approximately 85% were seen once. The sample here was PBMCs, taken after 24 months of ibrutinib treatment. These TCRs come from a human donor with chronic lymphocytic leukemia. Both conserved end residues are part of each CDR3. The D gene is left open where the match is weak. Part of the rows lack a size; the others show once, few, many or a class for expanded clones.

>TRBV14|-|TRBJ2-1|-
CASSHEGTWNEQFF
TGTGCCAGCAGCCATGAGGGAACATGGAATGAGCAGTTCTTC
>TRBV7-9|-|TRBJ1-2|-
CASSLVGRGYTF
TGTGCCAGCAGCTTAGTAGGACGCGGGTACACCTTC
>TRBV4-1|-|TRBJ1-3|-
CASSQSGVLGSGNTIYF
TGCGCCAGCAGCCAGTCGGGGGTTCTTGGATCTGGAAACACCATATATTTT
>TRBV9|-|TRBJ2-6|-
CASSVGGTGANVLTF
TGTGCCAGCAGCGTAGGGGGAACTGGGGCCAACGTCCTGACTTTC
>TRBV19|TRBD1|TRBJ2-7|-
CASSMRQGSYEQYF
TGTGCCAGTAGTATGCGACAGGGATCCTACGAGCAGTACTTC
>TRBV4-3|-|TRBJ1-2|-
CASSQYIGYGYTF
TGCGCCAGCAGCCAGTACATCGGCTATGGCTACACCTTC
>TRBV28|TRBD1|TRBJ1-2|once
CASSGPRQGLRRNYGYTF
TGTGCCAGCAGTGGCCCCCGACAGGGATTGCGCCGTAACTATGGCTACACCTTC
>TRBV6-4|TRBD1|TRBJ1-2|-
CASRDRLHYGYTF
TGTGCCAGCAGGGACAGGTTGCACTATGGCTACACCTTC
>TRBV13|-|TRBJ2-7|-
CASSLMGGSYEQYF
TGTGCCAGCAGCTTAATGGGGGGTTCCTACGAGCAGTACTTC
>TRBV4-1|TRBD2|TRBJ2-7|-
CASSGDKSGTYEQYF
TGCGCCAGCAGCGGAGATAAAAGCGGGACGTACGAGCAGTACTTC
>TRBV2|TRBD1|TRBJ1-2|-
CASSSQGGAGYGYTF
TGTGCCAGCAGTTCTCAGGGGGGGGCCGGCTATGGCTACACCTTC
>TRBV19|TRBD1|TRBJ2-5|-
CASSGTAFETQYF
TGTGCCAGTAGTGGGACAGCCTTTGAGACCCAGTACTTC
>TRBV28|-|TRBJ2-3|-
CASSFRKGIRITDTQYF
TGTGCCAGCAGTTTTCGGAAGGGTATACGGATCACAGATACGCAGTATTTT
>TRBV7-6|-|TRBJ1-6|few
CASSLGGVWQSDRSPLHF
TGTGCCAGCAGCTTAGGCGGGGTGTGGCAGTCGGATCGTTCACCCCTCCACTTT
>TRBV5-5|-|TRBJ1-2|-
CASSLAGPGNYGYTF
TGTGCCAGCAGCTTGGCCGGCCCAGGCAACTATGGCTACACCTTC
>TRBV7-9|TRBD2|TRBJ2-5|-
CASSDRTRWETQYF
TGTGCCAGCAGCGACCGGACTAGGTGGGAGACCCAGTACTTC
>TRBV9|-|TRBJ1-5|-
CASSVAPDSNQPQHF
TGTGCCAGCAGCGTAGCTCCAGATAGCAATCAGCCCCAGCATTTT
>TRBV6-6|-|TRBJ2-7|-
CASSFTGEQYF
TGTGCCAGCAGTTTTACTGGCGAGCAGTACTTC
>TRBV7-9|TRBD1|TRBJ2-5|-
CASSPKTGRQETQYF
TGTGCCAGCAGCCCAAAGACAGGGAGACAAGAGACCCAGTACTTC
>TRBV6-6|-|TRBJ2-7|-
CASSSYETIYEQYF
TGTGCCAGCAGTTCCTACGAGACGATCTACGAGCAGTACTTC
>TRBV28|TRBD2|TRBJ2-5|-
CASRPAAGGGGEETQYF
TGTGCCAGCAGGCCCGCTGCCGGCGGCGGGGGGGAGGAGACCCAGTACTTC
>TRBV30|-|TRBJ2-1|-
CAWRRYNEQFF
TGTGCCTGGAGACGTTACAATGAGCAGTTCTTC
>TRBV4-2|TRBD2|TRBJ2-7|once
CASSQEGPSGSLLFSSYEQYF
TGTGCCAGCAGCCAAGAAGGACCCAGCGGGAGTTTGCTTTTTAGTTCCTACGAGCAGTACTTC
>TRBV9|-|TRBJ2-5|-
CASSLLGDRETQYF
TGTGCCAGCAGCCTTCTGGGTGATCGGGAGACCCAGTACTTC
>TRBV6-6|TRBD2|TRBJ2-2|once
CASSYGSGKSGELFF
TGTGCCAGCAGTTACGGCAGCGGGAAGTCCGGGGAGCTGTTTTTT